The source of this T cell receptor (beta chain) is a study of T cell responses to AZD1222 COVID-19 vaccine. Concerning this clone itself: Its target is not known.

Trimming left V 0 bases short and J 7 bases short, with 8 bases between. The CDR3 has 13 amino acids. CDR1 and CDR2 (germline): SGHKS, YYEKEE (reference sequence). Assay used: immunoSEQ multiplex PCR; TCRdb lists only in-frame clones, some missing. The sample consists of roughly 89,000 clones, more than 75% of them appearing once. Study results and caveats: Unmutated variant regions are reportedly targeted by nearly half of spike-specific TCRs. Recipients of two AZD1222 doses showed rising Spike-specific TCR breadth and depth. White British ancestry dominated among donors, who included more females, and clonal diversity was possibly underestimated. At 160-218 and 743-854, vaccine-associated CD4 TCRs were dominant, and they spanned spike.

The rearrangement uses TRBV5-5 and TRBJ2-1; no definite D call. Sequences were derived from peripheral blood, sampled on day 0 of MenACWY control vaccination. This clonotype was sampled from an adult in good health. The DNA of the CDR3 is TGTGCCAGCAGCTTGGCCGGAAGTAATGAGCAGTTCTTC. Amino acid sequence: CASSLAGSNEQFF.